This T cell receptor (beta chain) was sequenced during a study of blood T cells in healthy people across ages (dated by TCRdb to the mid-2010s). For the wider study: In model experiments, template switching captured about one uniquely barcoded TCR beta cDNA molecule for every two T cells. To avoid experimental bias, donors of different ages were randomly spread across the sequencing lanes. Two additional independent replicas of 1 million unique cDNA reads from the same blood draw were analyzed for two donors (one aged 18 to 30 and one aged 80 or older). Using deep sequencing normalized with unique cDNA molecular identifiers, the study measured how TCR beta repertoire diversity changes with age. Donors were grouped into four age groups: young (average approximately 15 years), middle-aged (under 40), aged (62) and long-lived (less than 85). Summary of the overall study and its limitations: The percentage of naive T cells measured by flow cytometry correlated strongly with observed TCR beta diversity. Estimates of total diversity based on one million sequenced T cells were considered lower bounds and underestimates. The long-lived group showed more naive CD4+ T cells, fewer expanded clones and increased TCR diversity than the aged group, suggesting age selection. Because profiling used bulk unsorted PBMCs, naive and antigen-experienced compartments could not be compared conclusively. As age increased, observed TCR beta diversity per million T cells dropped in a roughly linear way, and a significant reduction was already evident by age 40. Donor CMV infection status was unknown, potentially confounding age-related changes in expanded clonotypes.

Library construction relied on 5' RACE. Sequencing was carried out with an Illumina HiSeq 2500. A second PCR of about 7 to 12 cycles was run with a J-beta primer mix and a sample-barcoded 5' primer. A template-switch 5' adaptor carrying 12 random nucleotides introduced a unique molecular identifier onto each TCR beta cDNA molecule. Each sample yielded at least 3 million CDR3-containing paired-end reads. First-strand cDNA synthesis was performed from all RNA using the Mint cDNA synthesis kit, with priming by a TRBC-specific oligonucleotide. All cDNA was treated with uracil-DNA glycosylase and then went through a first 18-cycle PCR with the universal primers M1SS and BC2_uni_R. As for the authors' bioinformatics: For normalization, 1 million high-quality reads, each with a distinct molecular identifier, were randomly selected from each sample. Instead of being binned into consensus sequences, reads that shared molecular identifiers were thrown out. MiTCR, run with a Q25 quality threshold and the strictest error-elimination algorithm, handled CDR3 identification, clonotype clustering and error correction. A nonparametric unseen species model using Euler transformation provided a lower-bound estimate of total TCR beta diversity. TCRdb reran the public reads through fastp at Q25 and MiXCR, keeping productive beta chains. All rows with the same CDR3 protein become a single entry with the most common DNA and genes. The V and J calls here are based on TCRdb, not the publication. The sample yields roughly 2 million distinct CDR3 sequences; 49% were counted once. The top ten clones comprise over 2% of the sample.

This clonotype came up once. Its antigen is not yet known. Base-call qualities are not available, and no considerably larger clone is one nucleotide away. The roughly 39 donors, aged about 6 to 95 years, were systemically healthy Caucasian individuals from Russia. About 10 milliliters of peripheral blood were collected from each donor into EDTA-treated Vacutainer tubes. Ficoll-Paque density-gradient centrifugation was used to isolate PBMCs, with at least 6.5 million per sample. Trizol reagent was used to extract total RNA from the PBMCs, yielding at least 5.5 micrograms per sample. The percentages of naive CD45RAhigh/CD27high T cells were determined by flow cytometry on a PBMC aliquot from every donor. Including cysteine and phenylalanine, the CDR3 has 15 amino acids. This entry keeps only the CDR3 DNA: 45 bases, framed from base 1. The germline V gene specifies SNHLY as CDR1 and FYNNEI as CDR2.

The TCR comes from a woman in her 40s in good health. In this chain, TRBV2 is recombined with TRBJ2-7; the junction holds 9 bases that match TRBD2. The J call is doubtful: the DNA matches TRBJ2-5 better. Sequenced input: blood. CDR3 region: CASSLGGTSSETQYF. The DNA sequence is TGTGCCAGCAGCCTAGGTGGGACTAGCTCGGAGACCCAGTACTTC.